What follows describes a single TCR beta chain. The CDR3 runs to 17 residues. Germline assignment: CDR1 MGHRA and CDR2 YSYEKL. Trimming cost V 1 base and J 9 bases; bases outside gene matches: 10. All enrollees were roughly 18 to 89 years old and from about 25 US areas. The study assigned cohorts using participant-reported clinical history. These data originate in a study of blood T cell repertoires in COVID-19. Authors' methods: Nucleated cell counts were estimated from reference gene primer amplification. Sequencing used immunoSEQ multiplex PCR; TCRdb keeps in-frame clones, though not all of them. V and J calls and clone size follow that table, whereas D and trimming were derived from the DNA. In the table there are 150,000 to 200,000 clones, over 75% of which are singletons.

Material for sequencing was PBMCs or T cells enriched from blood (not recorded which). The genes are TRBV4-1 and TRBJ1-5, with 12 bases matching TRBD1. The TCR was taken from a middle-aged woman with acute COVID-19. CDR3 sequence (DNA): TGCGCCAGCAGCCAAGGCCCCCGGGACAGGGGGCTTGGGCCCCAGCATTTT. It translates to CASSQGPRDRGLGPQHF.